The clone carrying this T cell receptor (beta chain) appeared a few times. Its matching antigen is unknown. Trimming shortened V by 0 bases and J by 5 bases, and 11 bases separated the two germline ends. The CDR3 loop spans 14 amino acids. The germline V gene encodes CDR1 MNHNY and CDR2 SVGAGI (reference sequence). PCR used 60 Vbeta primers and 13 Jbeta primers. Using immunoSEQ multiplex PCR, the repertoire was profiled, and TCRdb retains in-frame clones only, with some absent. The sample holds approximately 100,000 clones; roughly 76% are singletons and the top ten take approximately 12%. These data are taken from a study of cytomegalovirus exposure and HLA in healthy donors. Whole-study findings and limits: Analyses of presence/absence relied on an assumption of roughly uniform sequencing depth across donors. In a later analysis, CMV-associated beta chains were mostly HLA-associated, it appeared. Equally common other TCR beta chains were less clonally expanded than HLA-associated ones, a later analysis found.

This TCR came from a woman in her thirties or forties in good health and CMV-seropositive. The specimen was PBMCs. The genes are TRBV6-6 and TRBJ2-7; D may be TRBD1 (5 bases). CDR3: CASSYSGARDEQYF. The CDR3 DNA follows: TGTGCCAGCAGTTACTCTGGGGCTAGGGACGAGCAGTACTTC.